The clone carrying this T cell receptor beta chain has just a few counts. Antigen unknown. This CDR3 has 13 amino acids. CDR1 and CDR2 from the germline V gene are SQVTM and ANQGSEA. V shed 7 bases and J 5 bases; nucleotides not matched to a gene: 5. These data come from a study of beta chain features in type 1 diabetes. Study overall: There was similarity between patients and healthy donors in age, gender and cell yields.

Study-wide results and caveats: Shorter TCRB CDR3s, moderately but significantly so, marked every one of the four CD4+ subsets in Type 1 diabetes patients.

The sequenced template was cDNA made from the entire isolated RNA. Assay used: immunoSEQ multiplex PCR; TCRdb lists only in-frame clones, some missing. The sample yields 40,000 to 65,000 clones, approximately 60% seen once. Via the markers CD45RO/CCR7/CD25/CD127/CD95/CD27, stem cell-like memory, regulatory, central memory and naive CD4+ cells were sorted. This TCR came from a woman aged 30 to 39 with type 1 diabetes. The sequenced sample consisted of stem cell memory CD4+ T cells from blood. J is TRBJ2-5 and V is TRBV29-1; 12 bases are a match to TRBD2. The CDR3 region is CSARLAGEETQYF. DNA of the CDR3: TGCAGCGCTAGACTAGCGGGAGAGGAGACCCAGTACTTC.